This TCR beta chain was found in a study of PD-L1 blockade in urothelial cancer. Profiling relied on immunoSEQ multiplex PCR, and the TCRdb table lists in-frame clones only, not all of them. The sample consists of some 43,000 clones, about 84% of them appearing once. Comments on this clone: The antigen remains undetermined.

Study observations and caveats: It was durable-benefit patients whose tumor-associated blood clones expanded more at 3 weeks. Better survival was predicted when blood TCR clonality before treatment fell below the median.

This CDR3 comprises 13 residues. Trimming removed 4 bases from V and 8 bases from J; junction bases left unmatched: 6. Germline V lookup: CDR1 ENHRY, CDR2 SYGVKD. This sample's time point: pretreatment peripheral blood. The patients' disease, urothelial carcinoma, was locally advanced or metastatic. Anywhere from 1 to 8 samples came from each patient, spanning pretreatment and on-treatment. This specimen was PBMCs, taken around atezolizumab (anti-PD-L1) treatment. The V call is TRBV10-3, the J call TRBJ1-1, with 8 bases fitting TRBD1. This clonotype originated in a man in his sixties with urothelial cancer. CDR3 DNA: TGTGCCATCAGTGCTGGGCGGGACAGGGAAGCTTTCTTT. Translating it yields CAISAGRDREAFF.